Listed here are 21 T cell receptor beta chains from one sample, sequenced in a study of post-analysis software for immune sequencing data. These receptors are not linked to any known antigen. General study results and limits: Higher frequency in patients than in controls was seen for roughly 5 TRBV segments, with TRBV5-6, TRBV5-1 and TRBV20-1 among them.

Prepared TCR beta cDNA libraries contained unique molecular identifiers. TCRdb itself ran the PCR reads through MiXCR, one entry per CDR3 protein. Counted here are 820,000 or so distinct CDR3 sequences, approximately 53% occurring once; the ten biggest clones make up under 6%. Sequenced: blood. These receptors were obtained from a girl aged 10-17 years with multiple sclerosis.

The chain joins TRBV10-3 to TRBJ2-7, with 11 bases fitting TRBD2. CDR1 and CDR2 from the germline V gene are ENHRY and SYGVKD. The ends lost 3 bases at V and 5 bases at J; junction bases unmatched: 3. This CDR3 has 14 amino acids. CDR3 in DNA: TGTGCCATCAGTGATCTAGCGGGAGGTCACGAGCAGTACTTC. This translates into CAISDLAGGHEQYF.

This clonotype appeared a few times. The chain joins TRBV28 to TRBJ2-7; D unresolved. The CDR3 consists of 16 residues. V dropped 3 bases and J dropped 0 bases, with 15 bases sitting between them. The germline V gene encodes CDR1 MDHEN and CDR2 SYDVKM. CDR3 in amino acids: CASSFTRKKTSYEQYF. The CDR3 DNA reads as TGTGCCAGCAGTTTTACCCGAAAAAAAACCTCCTACGAGCAGTACTTC. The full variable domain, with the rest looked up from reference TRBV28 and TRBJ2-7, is DVKVTQSSRYLVKRTGEKVFLECVQDMDHENMFWYRQDPGLGLRLIYFSYDVKMKEKGDIPEGYSVSREKKERFSLILESASTNQTSMYLCASSFTRKKTSYEQYFGPGTRLTVT.

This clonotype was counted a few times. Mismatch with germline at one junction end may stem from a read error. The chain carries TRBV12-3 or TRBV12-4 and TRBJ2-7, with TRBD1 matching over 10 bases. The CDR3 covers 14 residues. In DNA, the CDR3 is TGCGCCAGCAGCTTGAGACAGGGGGCTTACGAGCAGTACTTC. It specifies CASSLRQGAYEQYF.

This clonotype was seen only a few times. The CDR3 region is CASSQVRGEETQYF. DNA for the CDR3: TGCGCCAGCAGCCAAGTAAGGGGGGAAGAGACCCAGTACTTC. The chain is built from TRBV4-1 and TRBJ2-5; D is possibly TRBD1 or TRBD2 (6 bases each). Germline V gene sequence: CDR1 MGHRA, CDR2 YSYEKL. The CDR3 runs 14 residues. The ends were cut back, 1 base at V and 3 bases at J, with 9 bases in the middle.

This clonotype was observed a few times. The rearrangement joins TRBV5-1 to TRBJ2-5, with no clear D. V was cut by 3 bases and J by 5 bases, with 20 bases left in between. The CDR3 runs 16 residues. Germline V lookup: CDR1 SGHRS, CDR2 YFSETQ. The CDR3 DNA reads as TGCGCCAGCAGCTCACGGTCAGAGACGTGGCGGGAGACCCAGTACTTC. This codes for CASSSRSETWRETQYF.

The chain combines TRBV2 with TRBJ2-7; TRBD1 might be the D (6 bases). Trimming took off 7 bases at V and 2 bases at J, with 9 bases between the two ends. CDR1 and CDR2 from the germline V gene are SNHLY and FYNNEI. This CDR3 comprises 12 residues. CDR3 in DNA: TGTGCCAGCAAGACAGGTACCTACGAGCAGTACTTC. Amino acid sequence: CASKTGTYEQYF.

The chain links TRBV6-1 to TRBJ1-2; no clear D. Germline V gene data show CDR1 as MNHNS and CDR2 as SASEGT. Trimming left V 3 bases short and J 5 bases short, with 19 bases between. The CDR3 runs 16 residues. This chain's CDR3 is CASSDGGSPSRYGYTF. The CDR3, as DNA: TGTGCCAGCAGTGACGGCGGGTCCCCTAGTCGTTATGGCTACACCTTC.

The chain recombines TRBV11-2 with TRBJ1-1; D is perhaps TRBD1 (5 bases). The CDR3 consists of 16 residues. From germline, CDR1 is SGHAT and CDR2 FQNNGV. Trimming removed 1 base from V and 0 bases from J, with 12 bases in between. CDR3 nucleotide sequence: TGTGCCAGCAGCTTAGGGGTGGGGCGGATGAACACTGAAGCTTTCTTT. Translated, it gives CASSLGVGRMNTEAFF.

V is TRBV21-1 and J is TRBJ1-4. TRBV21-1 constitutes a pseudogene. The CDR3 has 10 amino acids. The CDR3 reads CARSLEKLFF. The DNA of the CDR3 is TGTGCCAGAAGTCTCGAAAAACTGTTTTTT.

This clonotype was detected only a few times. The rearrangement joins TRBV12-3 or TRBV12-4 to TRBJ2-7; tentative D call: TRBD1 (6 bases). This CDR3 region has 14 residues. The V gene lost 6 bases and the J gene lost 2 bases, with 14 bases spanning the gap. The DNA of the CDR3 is TGTGCCAGCAGCGAGGGGGAGCCTCCCTACGAGCAGTACTTC. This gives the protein CASSEGEPPYEQYF.

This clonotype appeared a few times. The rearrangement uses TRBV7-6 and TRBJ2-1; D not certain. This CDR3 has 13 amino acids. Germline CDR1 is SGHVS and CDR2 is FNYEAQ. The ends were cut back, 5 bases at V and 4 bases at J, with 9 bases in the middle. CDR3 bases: TGTGCCAGCAGCCCCCCGGTTTACAATGAGCAGTTCTTC. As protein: CASSPPVYNEQFF.

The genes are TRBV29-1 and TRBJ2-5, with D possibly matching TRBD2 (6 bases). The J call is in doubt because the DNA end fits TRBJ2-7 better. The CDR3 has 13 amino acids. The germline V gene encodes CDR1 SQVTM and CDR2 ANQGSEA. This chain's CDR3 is CSVEVGGRNEQYF. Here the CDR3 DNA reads TGCAGCGTTGAAGTCGGGGGTCGGAACGAGCAGTACTTC.

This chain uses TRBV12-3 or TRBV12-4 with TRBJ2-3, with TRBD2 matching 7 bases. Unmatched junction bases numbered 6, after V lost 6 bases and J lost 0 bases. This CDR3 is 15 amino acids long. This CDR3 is CASRRTRTSTDTQYF. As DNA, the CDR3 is TGTGCCAGCAGGCGGACTAGGACTAGCACAGATACGCAGTATTTT.

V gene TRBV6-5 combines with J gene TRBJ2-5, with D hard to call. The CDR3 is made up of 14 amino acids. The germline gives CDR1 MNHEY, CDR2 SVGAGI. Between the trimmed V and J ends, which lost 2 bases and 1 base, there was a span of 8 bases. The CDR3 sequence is CASSYVVTQETQYF. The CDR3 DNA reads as TGTGCCAGCAGTTACGTGGTAACCCAAGAGACCCAGTACTTC.

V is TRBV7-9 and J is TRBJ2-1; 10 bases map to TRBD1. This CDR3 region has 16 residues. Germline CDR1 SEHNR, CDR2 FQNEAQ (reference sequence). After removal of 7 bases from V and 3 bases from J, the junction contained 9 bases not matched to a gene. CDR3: CASTRTGTGVYNEQFF. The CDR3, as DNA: TGTGCCAGCACCCGAACCGGGACAGGGGTCTACAATGAGCAGTTCTTC.

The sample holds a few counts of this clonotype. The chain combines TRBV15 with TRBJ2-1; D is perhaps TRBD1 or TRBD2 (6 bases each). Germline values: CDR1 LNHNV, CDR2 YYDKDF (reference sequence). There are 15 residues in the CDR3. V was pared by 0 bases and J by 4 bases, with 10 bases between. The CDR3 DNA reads TGTGCCACCAGCAGAGATACGGGGGCGTACAATGAGCAGTTCTTC. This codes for CATSRDTGAYNEQFF. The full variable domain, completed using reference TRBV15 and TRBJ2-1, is DAMVIQNPRYQVTQFGKPVTLSCSQTLNHNVMYWYQQKSSQAPKLLFHYYDKDFNNEADTPDNFQSRRPNTSFCFLDIRSPGLGDTAMYLCATSRDTGAYNEQFFGPGTRLTVL.

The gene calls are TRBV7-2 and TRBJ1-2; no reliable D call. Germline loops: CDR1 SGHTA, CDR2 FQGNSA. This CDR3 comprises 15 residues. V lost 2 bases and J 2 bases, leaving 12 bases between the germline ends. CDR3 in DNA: TGTGCCAGCAGCTTATCAGCAGTTTCCAACTATGGCTACACCTTC. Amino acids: CASSLSAVSNYGYTF. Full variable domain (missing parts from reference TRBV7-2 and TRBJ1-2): GAGVSQSPSNKVTEKGKDVELRCDPISGHTALYWYRQSLGQGLEFLIYFQGNSAPDKSGLPSDRFSAERTGGSVSTLTIQRTQQEDSAVYLCASSLSAVSNYGYTFGSGTRLTVV.

The CDR3 spells CASSSPGSETQYF. For the CDR3, the DNA is TGTGCCAGCAGCTCTCCCGGGTCCGAGACCCAGTACTTC. This rearrangement joins TRBV7-9 to TRBJ2-5; no clear D. There are 13 residues in the CDR3. CDR1 and CDR2 (germline): SEHNR, FQNEAQ (reference sequence). V gave up 4 bases and J gave up 5 bases, with 11 bases separating them.

CDR3 nucleotides: TGCGCCAGCAGCTTGGATGGGTACTACGAGCAGTACTTC. Translating gives CASSLDGYYEQYF. The gene calls are TRBV5-1 and TRBJ2-4; no clear D gene. The last part of the DNA fits TRBJ2-7 better; the J call may be wrong. Per the germline V gene, CDR1 is SGHRS and CDR2 is YFSETQ. CDR3 length: 13 residues.

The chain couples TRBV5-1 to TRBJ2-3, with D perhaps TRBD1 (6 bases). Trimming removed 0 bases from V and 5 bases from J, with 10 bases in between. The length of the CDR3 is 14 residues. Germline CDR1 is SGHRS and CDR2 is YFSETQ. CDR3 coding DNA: TGCGCCAGCAGCTTGGACAGGGCCGAAGATACGCAGTATTTT. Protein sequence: CASSLDRAEDTQYF.

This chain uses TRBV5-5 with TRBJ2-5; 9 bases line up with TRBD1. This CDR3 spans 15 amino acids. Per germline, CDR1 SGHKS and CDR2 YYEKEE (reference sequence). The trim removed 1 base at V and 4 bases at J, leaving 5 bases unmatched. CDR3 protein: CASSLFGTGRETQYF. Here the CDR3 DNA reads TGTGCCAGCAGCTTGTTCGGGACAGGGCGAGAGACCCAGTACTTC.